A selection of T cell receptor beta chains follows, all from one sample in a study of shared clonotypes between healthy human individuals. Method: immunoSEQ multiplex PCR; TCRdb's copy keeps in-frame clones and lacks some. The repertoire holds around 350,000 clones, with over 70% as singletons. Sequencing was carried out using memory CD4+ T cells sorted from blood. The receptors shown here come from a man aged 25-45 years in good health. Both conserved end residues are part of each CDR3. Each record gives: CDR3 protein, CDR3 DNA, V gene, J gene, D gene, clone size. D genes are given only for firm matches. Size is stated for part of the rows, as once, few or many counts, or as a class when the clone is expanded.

CDR3: CASSDRRSSGSMETQYF; DNA: TGTGCCAGCAGTGACCGCCGGTCTAGCGGGAGCATGGAGACCCAGTACTTC; V: TRBV25-1; J: TRBJ2-5; D: TRBD2; size: once
CDR3: CASSSQSGTVETQYF; DNA: TGTGCCAGCAGCAGCCAATCCGGGACAGTAGAGACCCAGTACTTC; V: TRBV21-1; J: TRBJ2-5; D: .; size: few
CDR3: CASSQMTSANTEAFF; DNA: TGCGCCAGCAGCCAGATGACTTCAGCGAACACTGAAGCTTTCTTT; V: TRBV4-1; J: TRBJ1-1; D: .; size: few
CDR3: CSVSLAGGLIGQFF; DNA: TGCAGCGTTAGTCTAGCGGGAGGGCTCATTGGGCAGTTCTTC; V: TRBV29-1; J: TRBJ2-1; D: TRBD2; size: few
CDR3: CASSPTGGPNNEQFF; DNA: TGTGCCAGCAGTCCGACAGGGGGTCCCAACAATGAGCAGTTCTTC; V: TRBV2; J: TRBJ2-1; D: TRBD1; size: few
CDR3: CASSLFQGNGYTF; DNA: TGTGCCAGCAGCTTGTTTCAGGGGAACGGCTACACCTTC; V: TRBV7-8; J: TRBJ1-2; D: .; size: .
CDR3: CASSLGLYSYNEQFF; DNA: TGTGCCAGCAGCCTGGGGCTCTACTCCTACAATGAGCAGTTCTTC; V: TRBV5-6; J: TRBJ2-1; D: .; size: once
CDR3: CASTPLNQPQHF; DNA: TGTGCCAGCACCCCACTTAATCAGCCCCAGCATTTT; V: TRBV28; J: TRBJ1-5; D: .; size: .
CDR3: CASSLEGYDTEAFF; DNA: TGCGCCAGCAGCTTGGAGGGTTACGACACTGAAGCTTTCTTT; V: TRBV5-1; J: TRBJ1-1; D: .; size: .
CDR3: CASSFVDGTDTQYF; DNA: TGTGCCAGCAGCTTCGTCGACGGCACAGATACGCAGTATTTT; V: TRBV5-4; J: TRBJ2-3; D: .; size: .
CDR3: CASSSGQGEYGELFF; DNA: TGTGCCAGCAGCTCAGGACAGGGGGAGTATGGGGAGCTGTTTTTT; V: TRBV7-8; J: TRBJ2-2; D: TRBD1; size: few
CDR3: CATSKGWGANQPQHF; DNA: TGTGCCACCAGCAAAGGGTGGGGGGCTAATCAGCCCCAGCATTTT; V: TRBV15; J: TRBJ1-5; D: .; size: many
CDR3: CASSGGLGAQGNQPQHF; DNA: TGTGCCAGCAGTGGTGGTCTGGGGGCGCAAGGCAATCAGCCCCAGCATTTT; V: TRBV6-1; J: TRBJ1-5; D: .; size: .
CDR3: CAGSTANYGYTF; DNA: TGTGCCGGTTCGACAGCTAACTATGGCTACACCTTC; V: TRBV28; J: TRBJ1-2; D: .; size: .
CDR3: CASSLRDRGESPLHF; DNA: TGTGCCAGCAGCTTACGGGACAGAGGCGAATCACCCCTCCACTTT; V: TRBV7-9; J: TRBJ1-6; D: TRBD1; size: .
CDR3: CASSHSGQGDYGYTF; DNA: TGCGCCAGCAGCCATTCAGGACAGGGTGACTATGGCTACACCTTC; V: TRBV4-1; J: TRBJ1-2; D: TRBD1; size: .
CDR3: CASNGRRSYNEQFF; DNA: TGTGCCAGCAACGGCCGCCGTTCCTACAATGAGCAGTTCTTC; V: TRBV27; J: TRBJ2-1; D: .; size: .
CDR3: CASSVGGAEDEQFF; DNA: TGTGCCAGCAGCGTAGGAGGAGCCGAGGATGAGCAGTTCTTC; V: TRBV9; J: TRBJ2-1; D: .; size: .
CDR3: CASSLLRMNTEAFF; DNA: TGCGCCAGCAGCTTGTTGAGGATGAACACTGAAGCTTTCTTT; V: TRBV5-1; J: TRBJ1-1; D: .; size: .
CDR3: CASSLAKNIQYF; DNA: TGTGCCAGCAGCCTGGCCAAAAACATTCAGTACTTC; V: TRBV28; J: TRBJ2-4; D: .; size: once
CDR3: CASSLPIGETQYF; DNA: TGTGCCAGCAGTTTACCCATTGGCGAGACCCAGTACTTC; V: TRBV27; J: TRBJ2-5; D: .; size: .
CDR3: CASSSRWDTDQPQHF; DNA: TGTGCCAGCAGTTCCCGGTGGGACACCGATCAGCCCCAGCATTTT; V: TRBV6-1; J: TRBJ1-5; D: .; size: .
CDR3: CASSPERGGWETQYF; DNA: TGTGCCAGCAGCCCCGAGAGGGGAGGTTGGGAGACCCAGTACTTC; V: TRBV2; J: TRBJ2-5; D: .; size: few
CDR3: CASSSAGGGNTIYF; DNA: TGCGCCAGCAGCTCGGCAGGCGGAGGAAACACCATATATTTT; V: TRBV5-1; J: TRBJ1-3; D: .; size: few
CDR3: CASTPTGPYEQYF; DNA: TGTGCCAGCACCCCCACTGGACCCTACGAGCAGTACTTC; V: TRBV28; J: TRBJ2-7; D: .; size: once
CDR3: CASSFPGYGYTF; DNA: TGTGCCAGCAGCTTCCCCGGCTATGGCTACACCTTC; V: TRBV7-8; J: TRBJ1-2; D: .; size: .
CDR3: CASSLLSSGRADTQYF; DNA: TGTGCCAGCAGCTTATTGTCTAGCGGGAGAGCAGATACGCAGTATTTT; V: TRBV7-2; J: TRBJ2-3; D: TRBD2; size: few
CDR3: CASSQQGTEKLFF; DNA: TGCGCCAGCAGCCAACAGGGTACTGAAAAACTGTTTTTT; V: TRBV5-1; J: TRBJ1-4; D: .; size: .
CDR3: CASGTMPGGSHGYTF; DNA: TGTGCTAGTGGCACAATGCCCGGGGGTTCCCATGGCTACACCTTC; V: TRBV12-5; J: TRBJ1-2; D: .; size: .
CDR3: CASSYQGGNQPQHF; DNA: TGTGCCAGCAGTTACCAGGGGGGCAATCAGCCCCAGCATTTT; V: TRBV6-5; J: TRBJ1-5; D: TRBD1; size: few
CDR3: CASSQDVGLAPGVHEQFF; DNA: TGTGCCAGCAGCCAAGATGTGGGACTAGCCCCTGGGGTCCATGAGCAGTTCTTC; V: TRBV14; J: TRBJ2-1; D: TRBD2; size: few
CDR3: CASSVAARSYEQYF; DNA: TGTGCCAGCAGCGTAGCCGCCCGCTCCTACGAGCAGTACTTC; V: TRBV9; J: TRBJ2-7; D: .; size: .
CDR3: CASSPQTGVVAEAFF; DNA: TGTGCCAGCAGCCCACAGACAGGGGTGGTCGCTGAAGCTTTCTTT; V: TRBV7-8; J: TRBJ1-1; D: TRBD1; size: .
CDR3: CASSLTNLAGGWGNEQFF; DNA: TGCGCCAGCAGCTTGACAAATTTAGCGGGAGGTTGGGGCAATGAGCAGTTCTTC; V: TRBV5-1; J: TRBJ2-1; D: TRBD2; size: once
CDR3: CASCRTFRADLYGYTF; DNA: TGTGCCAGTTGTCGGACTTTCAGGGCGGACCTCTATGGCTACACCTTC; V: TRBV19; J: TRBJ1-2; D: .; size: .
CDR3: CASSLPDLGGYTF; DNA: TGTGCCAGCAGCTTGCCGGATCTTGGTGGCTACACCTTC; V: TRBV5-4; J: TRBJ1-2; D: .; size: .
CDR3: CALRQSYEQYF; DNA: TGTGCCTTGCGACAGTCCTACGAGCAGTACTTC; V: TRBV30; J: TRBJ2-7; D: .; size: .
CDR3: CASSVLSGRAQLPSYNEQFF; DNA: TGTGCCAGCAGCGTACTTAGCGGGAGAGCCCAATTACCCTCCTACAATGAGCAGTTCTTC; V: TRBV9; J: TRBJ2-1; D: TRBD2; size: once
CDR3: CASYGTLTEAFF; DNA: TGTGCCAGTTACGGGACCCTCACTGAAGCTTTCTTT; V: TRBV19; J: TRBJ1-1; D: .; size: .
CDR3: CASSRLADQETQYF; DNA: TGTGCCAGCAGCCGACTTGCGGATCAAGAGACCCAGTACTTC; V: TRBV7-9; J: TRBJ2-5; D: .; size: .
CDR3: CASSSLTGDAAYGYTF; DNA: TGTGCCAGCAGCTCCCTGACAGGGGATGCCGCGTATGGCTACACCTTC; V: TRBV7-2; J: TRBJ1-2; D: TRBD1; size: .
CDR3: CASSVALADTQYF; DNA: TGTGCCAGCAGCGTGGCCCTAGCGGATACGCAGTATTTT; V: TRBV9; J: TRBJ2-3; D: .; size: .
CDR3: CASKDRAPLSPQHF; DNA: TGTGCCAGCAAGGACAGGGCTCCGCTATCGCCCCAGCATTTT; V: TRBV19; J: TRBJ1-5; D: TRBD1; size: .
CDR3: CASSQVLGGMGELFF; DNA: TGTGCCAGCAGCCAAGTCCTAGGGGGTATGGGGGAGCTGTTTTTT; V: TRBV14; J: TRBJ2-2; D: .; size: .
CDR3: CSANLAGVRNEQYF; DNA: TGCAGCGCCAATCTAGCGGGAGTTCGGAACGAGCAGTACTTC; V: TRBV29-1; J: TRBJ2-7; D: TRBD2; size: .
CDR3: CATSSLGQGREKLFF; DNA: TGTGCCACCAGCAGCCTAGGACAGGGGAGGGAAAAACTGTTTTTT; V: TRBV15; J: TRBJ1-4; D: TRBD1; size: .
CDR3: CASSEGIGNQPQHF; DNA: TGTGCCAGCAGTGAAGGTATAGGGAATCAGCCCCAGCATTTT; V: TRBV6-1; J: TRBJ1-5; D: .; size: .
CDR3: CASTILANTEAFF; DNA: TGTGCCAGCACCATTCTTGCGAACACTGAAGCTTTCTTT; V: TRBV28; J: TRBJ1-1; D: .; size: .
CDR3: CASSQEDTGTDTQYF; DNA: TGCGCCAGCAGCCAGGAGGACACGGGCACAGATACGCAGTATTTT; V: TRBV4-1; J: TRBJ2-3; D: .; size: few